The 5 T cell receptor beta chains below all came from one sample that was sequenced in a study of T cells in Graves' hyperthyroidism and ophthalmopathy. Amplification of TCR beta CDR3 regions was performed using RNA transcripts as template. HTBI primers drove first-round RT-PCR of the TCR CDR3. TCRdb re-analysed the multiplex PCR reads in MiXCR, keeping a single row per CDR3 protein. The data show about 380,000 distinct CDR3 sequences, around 18% seen once. Material for sequencing was blood. The receptor source for this set is a man aged 18 to 35 with Graves' ophthalmopathy.

This clonotype showed up many times. This chain connects TRBV9 to TRBJ2-5; unclear D gene. The CDR3 spans 14 residues. The ends were cut back, 0 bases at V and 0 bases at J, with 6 bases in the middle. Per germline, CDR1 SGDLS and CDR2 YYNGEE. As DNA, the CDR3 is TGTGCCAGCAGCGTAGTTGACTACCAAGAGACCCAGTACTTC. Amino acid sequence: CASSVVDYQETQYF.

This clonotype has more than one count but fewer than ten. V and J are TRBV5-1 and TRBJ1-5, with 7 nucleotides matching TRBD1. This CDR3 has 15 amino acids. V gave up 4 bases and J gave up 2 bases; unmatched junction bases: 6. Germline-derived CDR1 and CDR2 are SGHRS and YFSETQ. The CDR3 sequence is CASSLGTARNQPQHF. Written as DNA, the CDR3 is TGCGCCAGCAGCCTCGGGACAGCTCGCAATCAGCCCCAGCATTTT. The whole variable domain, remainder taken from reference TRBV5-1 and TRBJ1-5, is KAGVTQTPRYLIKTRGQQVTLSCSPISGHRSVSWYQQTPGQGLQFLFEYFSETQRNKGNFPGRFSGRQFSNSRSEMNVSTLELGDSALYLCASSLGTARNQPQHFGDGTRLSIL.

This clonotype appeared a few times. This sequence joins TRBV20-1 and TRBJ1-2; TRBD1 aligns across 8 bases. The CDR3 has 11 residues. The V segment lost 5 bases and the J segment 9 bases; nucleotides outside the gene matches: 5. In germline, CDR1 is DFQATT, CDR2 SNEGSKA (reference sequence). This chain's CDR3 is CSAGQGGSYTF. The CDR3 DNA sequence: TGCAGTGCTGGACAGGGAGGAAGCTACACCTTC.

This clonotype was seen a few times. The chain has TRBV9 and TRBJ1-6, with D unresolved. The V gene lost 0 bases and the J gene lost 7 bases, with 11 bases spanning the gap. Germline loops: CDR1 SGDLS, CDR2 YYNGEE. The CDR3 has 15 amino acids. For the CDR3, the DNA is TGTGCCAGCAGCGTAGCCCCTAATGGAAATTCACCCCTCCACTTT. Residues: CASSVAPNGNSPLHF.

There are a few counts of this clonotype. CDR3 sequence (DNA): TGTGCCAGCAAAACAGCCTACGAGCAGTACTTC. Translation gives CASKTAYEQYF. J is TRBJ2-7 and V is TRBV27; no clear D. The CDR3 sequence is 11 residues long. The germline gives CDR1 MNHEY, CDR2 SMNVEV (reference sequence). The V and J ends lost 7 bases and 2 bases respectively, with 6 bases between them.